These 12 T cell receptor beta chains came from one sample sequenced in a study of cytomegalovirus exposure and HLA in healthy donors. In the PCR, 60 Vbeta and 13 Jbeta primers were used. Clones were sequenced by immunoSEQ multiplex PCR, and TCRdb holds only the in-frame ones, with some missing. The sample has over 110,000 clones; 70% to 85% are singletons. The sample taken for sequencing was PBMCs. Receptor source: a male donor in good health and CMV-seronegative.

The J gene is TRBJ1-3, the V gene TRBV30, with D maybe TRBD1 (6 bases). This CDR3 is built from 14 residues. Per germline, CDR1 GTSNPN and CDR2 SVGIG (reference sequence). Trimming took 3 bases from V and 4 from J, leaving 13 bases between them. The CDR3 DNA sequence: TGTGCCTGGAGCCTGGGGGCGAGAGGAAACACCATATATTTT. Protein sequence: CAWSLGARGNTIYF.

CDR3 region: CASSHRDSPGNEQFF. The CDR3 DNA follows: TGTGCCAGTAGTCACCGGGACTCCCCTGGGAATGAGCAGTTCTTC. This chain joins TRBV19 and TRBJ2-1; D perhaps matches TRBD2 (6 bases). Per the germline V gene, CDR1 is LNHDA and CDR2 is SQIVND (reference sequence). This CDR3 contains 15 residues. V lost 5 bases and J 7 bases, leaving 18 bases between the germline ends.

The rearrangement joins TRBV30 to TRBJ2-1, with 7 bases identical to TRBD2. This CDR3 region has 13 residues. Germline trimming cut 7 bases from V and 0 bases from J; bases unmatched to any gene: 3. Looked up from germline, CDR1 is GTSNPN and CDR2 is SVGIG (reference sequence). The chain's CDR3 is CASSGSSYNEQFF. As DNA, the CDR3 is TGTGCCTCTAGCGGTTCCTCCTACAATGAGCAGTTCTTC. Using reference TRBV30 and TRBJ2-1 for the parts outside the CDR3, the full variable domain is SQTIHQWPATLVQPVGSPLSLECTVEGTSNPNLYWYRQAAGRGLQLLFYSVGIGQISSEVPQNLSASRPQDRQFILSSKKLLLSDSGFYLCASSGSSYNEQFFGPGTRLTVL.

This CDR3 is CASSVGGGGRNGELFF. CDR3 nucleotides: TGTGCCAGCAGCGTAGGGGGAGGGGGGCGTAACGGGGAGCTGTTTTTT. The rearrangement joins TRBV9 to TRBJ2-2; perhaps TRBD2 as D (7 bases). Looked up from germline, CDR1 is SGDLS and CDR2 is YYNGEE. The CDR3 totals 16 residues. Deletions cut 0 bases from V and 7 bases from J, with 16 bases between.

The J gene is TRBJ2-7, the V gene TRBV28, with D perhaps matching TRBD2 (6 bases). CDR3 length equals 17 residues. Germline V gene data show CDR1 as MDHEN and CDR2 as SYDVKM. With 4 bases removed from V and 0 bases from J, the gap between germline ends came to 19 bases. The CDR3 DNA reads TGTGCCAGCAGTTATTTGTCCGGGACTTCGAGCTCCTACGAGCAGTACTTC. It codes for CASSYLSGTSSSYEQYF.

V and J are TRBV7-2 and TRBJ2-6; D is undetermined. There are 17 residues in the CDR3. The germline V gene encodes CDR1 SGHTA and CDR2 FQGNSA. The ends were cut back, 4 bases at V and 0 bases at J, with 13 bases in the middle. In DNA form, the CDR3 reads TGTGCCAGCAGCTCTACCTCTCACGCCTCTGGGGCCAACGTCCTGACTTTC. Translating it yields CASSSTSHASGANVLTF.

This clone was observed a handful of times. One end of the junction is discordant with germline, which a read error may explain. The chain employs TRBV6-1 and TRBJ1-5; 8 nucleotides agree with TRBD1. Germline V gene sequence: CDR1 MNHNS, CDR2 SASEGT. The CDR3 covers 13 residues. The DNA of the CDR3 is TGTGCCAGCGGTGACAGGGGAAATCAGCCCCAGCATTTT. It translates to CASGDRGNQPQHF.

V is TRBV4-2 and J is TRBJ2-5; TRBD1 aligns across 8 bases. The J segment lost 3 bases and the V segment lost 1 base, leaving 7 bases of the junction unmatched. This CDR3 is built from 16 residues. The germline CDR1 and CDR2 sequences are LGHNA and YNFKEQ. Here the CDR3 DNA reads TGTGCCAGCAGCCAAGTAAGCAGGGGGCTGGAAGAGACCCAGTACTTC. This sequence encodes CASSQVSRGLEETQYF.

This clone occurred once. The CDR3 nucleotides are TGCAGCGTCCGGACAGGGGCTAACTATGGCTACACCTTC. It specifies CSVRTGANYGYTF. The V call is TRBV29-1, the J call TRBJ1-2, with 9 positions matching TRBD1. This CDR3 contains 13 residues. J lost 0 bases, V lost 6 bases, and 2 bases had no gene match. CDR1 is SQVTM, CDR2 ANQGSEA, per germline. Supplemented by reference TRBV29-1 and TRBJ1-2, the full variable domain reads SAVISQKPSRDICQRGTSLTIQCQVDSQVTMMFWYRQQPGQSLTLIATANQGSEATYESGFVIDKFPISRPNLTFSTLTVSNMSPEDSSIYLCSVRTGANYGYTFGSGTRLTVV.

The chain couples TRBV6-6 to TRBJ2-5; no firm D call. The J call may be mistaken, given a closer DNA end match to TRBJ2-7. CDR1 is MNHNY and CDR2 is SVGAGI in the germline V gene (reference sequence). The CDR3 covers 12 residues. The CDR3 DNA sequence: TGTGCCAGCACCGAACCCCCGTACGAGCAGTACTTC. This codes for CASTEPPYEQYF.

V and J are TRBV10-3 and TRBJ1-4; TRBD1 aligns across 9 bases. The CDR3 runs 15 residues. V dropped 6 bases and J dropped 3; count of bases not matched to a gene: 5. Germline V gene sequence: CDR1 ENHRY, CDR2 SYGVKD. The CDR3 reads CAIRDRGGANEKLFF. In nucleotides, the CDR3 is TGTGCCATCAGGGACAGGGGAGGTGCTAATGAAAAACTGTTTTTT.

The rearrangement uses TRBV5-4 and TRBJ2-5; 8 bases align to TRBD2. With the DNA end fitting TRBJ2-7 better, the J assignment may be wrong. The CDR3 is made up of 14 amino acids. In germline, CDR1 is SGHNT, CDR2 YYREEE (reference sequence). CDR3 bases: TGTGCCAGCACATCGGGAGGGAGCTCCTACGAGCAGTACTTC. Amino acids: CASTSGGSSYEQYF.